This T cell receptor beta chain came from a study of blood T cell repertoires in COVID-19. Study as a whole: Acute-phase and convalescent COVID-19 samples originated in the United States, Italy and Spain.

CDR3 length: 16 residues. Germline V CDR1 and CDR2: SGHTA, FQGNSA. The junction had 10 bases not matched to a gene; V was cut back by 5 bases and J by 5 bases. TCRdb's copy holds only in-frame clones and misses some; the assay was immunoSEQ multiplex PCR. The sample carries around 95,000 clones, almost 80% recorded once. The chain employs TRBV7-2 and TRBJ1-5, with 9 bases aligning to TRBD1. Sequenced sample: peripheral blood. The clonotype comes from a woman between 70 and 85 years old with acute or convalescent COVID-19. CDR3 in amino acids: CASSLNGQGIYQPQHF. Written as DNA, the CDR3 is TGTGCCAGCAGCCTCAATGGACAGGGGATTTATCAGCCCCAGCATTTT.